This TCR beta chain was retrieved from a study of cytomegalovirus exposure and HLA in healthy donors. Overall study findings and caveats: Usually a TCR sequence was rare, but some public TCRs were found in many donors. It was 160 or so TCR beta chains that were listed as cytomegalovirus-associated.

Clones were sequenced by immunoSEQ multiplex PCR, and TCRdb holds only the in-frame ones, with some missing. Among about 130,000 clones, under 90% were seen once, and the ten largest hold roughly 2%. The germline V gene has CDR1 SGHAT and CDR2 FQNNGV. The J segment lost 7 bases and the V segment lost 5 bases, leaving 9 bases of the junction unmatched. This CDR3 comprises 16 residues. On this clone itself: Its specificity is unknown.

The chain carries TRBV11-2 and TRBJ2-2; 11 nucleotides line up with TRBD1. The receptor comes from a woman between 18 and 29 years old in good health and CMV-seronegative. The specimen was PBMCs. This chain's CDR3 is CASSPWTGGAGGELFF. CDR3 coding DNA: TGTGCCAGCAGCCCCTGGACAGGGGGCGCGGGCGGGGAGCTGTTTTTT.